This TCR beta chain was recovered during a study of T cells in tumors after PD-1 blockade. Background on the study: Each patient got pembrolizumab 200 mg every 3 weeks or cemiplimab 350 mg every 2 weeks. On average, peripheral blood gave 100,000 to 140,000 TCR templates and tens of thousands of unique clonotypes. During anti-PD-1 treatment, some patients continued daily vismodegib 150 mg.

Points on this clone: The target antigen is unknown.

There are 17 residues in the CDR3. The germline V gene encodes CDR1 MNHNS and CDR2 SASEGT. V was clipped by 2 bases and J by 7 bases; unmatched bases: 11. Clones were read by immunoSEQ multiplex PCR, and TCRdb kept only the in-frame ones, dropping some. The sample records approximately 46,000 clones, roughly 79% being singletons. Findings and limits, study-wide: Some novel exhausted tumor clones appeared in pre-treatment blood, suggesting peripheral recruitment.

Sequenced material: PBMCs, taken before anti-PD-1 treatment. The receptor was derived from a human donor with basal cell carcinoma. The V and J genes are TRBV6-1 and TRBJ1-6; 7 bases are a match to TRBD1. The CDR3 DNA is TGTGCCAGCAGTGAACATCACAACAGGGGAGGAAATTCACCCCTCCACTTT. Its translation: CASSEHHNRGGNSPLHF.